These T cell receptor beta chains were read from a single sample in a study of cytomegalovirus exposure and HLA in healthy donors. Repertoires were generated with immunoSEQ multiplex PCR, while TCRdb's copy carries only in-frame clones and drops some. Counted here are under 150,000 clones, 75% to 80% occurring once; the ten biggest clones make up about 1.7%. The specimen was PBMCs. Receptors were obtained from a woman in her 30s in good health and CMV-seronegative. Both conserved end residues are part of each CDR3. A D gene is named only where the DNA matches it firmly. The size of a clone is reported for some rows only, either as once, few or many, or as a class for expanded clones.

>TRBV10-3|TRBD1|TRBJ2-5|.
CAIRADRGNRETQYF
TGTGCCATCAGGGCTGACAGGGGGAATCGAGAGACCCAGTACTTC
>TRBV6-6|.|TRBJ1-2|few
CASSPRREAAVLANF
TGTGCCAGCAGCCCACGGAGGGAGGCCGCCGTTTTGGCCAACTTC
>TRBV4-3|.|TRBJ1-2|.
CASSQGPGAQNYGYTF
TGCGCCAGCAGCCAAGGACCAGGGGCCCAAAACTATGGCTACACCTTC
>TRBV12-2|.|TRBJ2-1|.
CASRFVGGEPYNEQFF
TGTGCAAGTCGCTTTGTGGGGGGGGAGCCCTACAATGAGCAGTTCTTC
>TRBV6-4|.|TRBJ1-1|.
CASSDSLAGMNTEAFF
TGTGCCAGCAGTGACTCTTTGGCAGGGATGAACACTGAAGCTTTCTTT
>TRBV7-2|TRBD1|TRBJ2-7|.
CASSPTGQGVSDEQYF
TGTGCCAGCAGCCCAACCGGACAGGGTGTTTCCGACGAGCAGTACTTC
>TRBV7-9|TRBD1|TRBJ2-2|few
CASSPGQGNTGELFF
TGTGCCAGCAGCCCGGGACAGGGGAACACCGGGGAGCTGTTTTTT
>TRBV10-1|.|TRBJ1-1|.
CASSESEGKAFF
TGCGCCAGCAGTGAGTCGGAGGGGAAAGCTTTCTTT
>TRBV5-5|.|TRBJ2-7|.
CASSLGLFYEQYF
TGTGCCAGCAGCTTGGGGCTGTTCTACGAGCAGTACTTC
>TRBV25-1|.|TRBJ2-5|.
CASSEHRDPRETQYF
TGTGCCAGCAGTGAACACAGGGATCCTCGAGAGACCCAGTACTTC
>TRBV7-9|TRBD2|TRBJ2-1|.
CASSSLTSGGNEQFF
TGTGCCAGCAGCTCATTAACTAGCGGGGGCAATGAGCAGTTCTTC
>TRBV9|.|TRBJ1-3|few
CASSGGQGRPGNTIYF
TGTGCCAGCAGCGGGGGGCAGGGGCGTCCTGGAAACACCATATATTTT
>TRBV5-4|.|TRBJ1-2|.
CASSLVERGYGYTF
TGTGCCAGCAGCTTGGTCGAACGCGGCTATGGCTACACCTTC
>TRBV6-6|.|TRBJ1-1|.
CASAREWNTEAFF
TGTGCCAGCGCGAGGGAATGGAACACTGAAGCTTTCTTT
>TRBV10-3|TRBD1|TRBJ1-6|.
CAISESRTGDNSPLHF
TGTGCCATCAGTGAGTCACGGACAGGAGATAATTCACCCCTCCACTTT